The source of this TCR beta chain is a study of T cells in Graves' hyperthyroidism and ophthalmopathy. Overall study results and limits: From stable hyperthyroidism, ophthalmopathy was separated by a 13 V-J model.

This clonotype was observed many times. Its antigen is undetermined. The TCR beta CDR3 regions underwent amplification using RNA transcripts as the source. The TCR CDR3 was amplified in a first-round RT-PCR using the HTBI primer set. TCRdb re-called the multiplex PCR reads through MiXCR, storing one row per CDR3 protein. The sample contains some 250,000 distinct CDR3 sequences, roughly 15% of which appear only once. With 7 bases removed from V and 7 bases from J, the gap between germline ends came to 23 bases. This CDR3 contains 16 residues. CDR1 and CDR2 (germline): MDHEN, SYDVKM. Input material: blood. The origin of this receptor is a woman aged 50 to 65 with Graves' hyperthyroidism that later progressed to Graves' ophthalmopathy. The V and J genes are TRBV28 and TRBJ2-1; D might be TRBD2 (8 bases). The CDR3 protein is CASKGQGGGRWNEQFF. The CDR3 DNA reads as TGTGCCAGCAAAGGTCAAGGGGGCGGGAGGTGGAATGAGCAGTTCTTC.